These 15 T cell receptor beta chains came from one sample sequenced in a study of shared clonotypes between healthy human individuals. This table comes from immunoSEQ multiplex PCR, and its TCRdb copy is limited to in-frame clones, with some not included. The sample lists approximately 530,000 clones, approximately 95% seen once, with 0.05% to 0.08% in the top ten. Sequencing was performed on naive CD4+ T cells sorted from blood. The subset: CD45RA+ positively selected. The receptors shown here come from a woman aged 25-40 years in good health.

The V and J genes are TRBV5-4 and TRBJ2-7; D remains unclear. This CDR3 comprises 15 residues. V was trimmed by 3 bases and J by 2 bases, leaving 15 bases between them. The germline gives CDR1 SGHNT, CDR2 YYREEE (reference sequence). CDR3 in DNA: TGTGCCAGCAGCTCTCGGTCAGATTGGGCCTACGAGCAGTACTTC. It is translated as CASSSRSDWAYEQYF.

Of note for this clone: Because the CDR3's place on the DNA is in doubt, the DNA is left out and the CDR3 is given as listed by TCRdb. V gene TRBV12-1 combines with J gene TRBJ2-7; no check of the table's D call, TRBD2, against the DNA was made. TRBV12-1 is a known pseudogene. The CDR3 spans 17 residues, counting both ends. The CDR3 is CASSFAPGTVDPYEQYF.

The chain uses TRBV2 and TRBJ2-2; 7 nucleotides line up with TRBD1. The ends lost 6 bases at V and 0 bases at J; junction bases unmatched: 4. This CDR3 has 15 residues. Per germline, CDR1 SNHLY and CDR2 FYNNEI. CDR3: CASRSGTANTGELFF. For the CDR3, the DNA is TGTGCCAGCAGATCCGGGACAGCGAACACCGGGGAGCTGTTTTTT.

This clone was recorded only once. V and J are TRBV4-1 and TRBJ2-1; a weak D match, TRBD1 (5 bases). CDR3 length: 14 amino acids. CDR1 MGHRA and CDR2 YSYEKL come from the germline V gene. With 1 base removed from V and 9 bases from J, the gap between germline ends came to 13 bases. CDR3 DNA: TGCGCCAGCAGCCAAGTCTCTGTTCAGGGTGAGCAGTTCTTC. Protein: CASSQVSVQGEQFF.

CDR3 in amino acids: CASSPRDTGVNTEAFF. The CDR3 DNA follows: TGTGCCAGCTCACCAAGGGACACAGGAGTGAACACTGAAGCTTTCTTT. The chain employs TRBV18 and TRBJ1-1; D is possibly TRBD1 (6 bases). CDR3 length: 16 amino acids. The V and J ends lost 2 bases and 0 bases respectively, with 13 bases between them. In germline, CDR1 is KGHSH, CDR2 LQKENI.

V is TRBV5-1 and J is TRBJ2-1; possibly TRBD1 or TRBD2 for D (6 bases each). The CDR3 length is 15 residues. The germline CDR1 and CDR2 sequences are SGHRS and YFSETQ. Trimming took off 5 bases at V and 4 bases at J, with 16 bases between the two ends. The CDR3 sequence is CASSRGDNEYNEQFF. The CDR3 DNA reads as TGCGCCAGCAGTAGGGGGGACAACGAGTACAATGAGCAGTTCTTC.

V usage is TRBV5-1 and J usage is TRBJ2-1; TRBD2 matches 15 bases. The CDR3 runs to 19 residues. J gave up 7 bases and V 2 bases, and 13 bases lay outside the gene matches. The V gene's germline CDR1 is SGHRS and CDR2 YFSETQ. The chain's CDR3 is CASSLRQMRTSGRANEQFF. The CDR3 region has the DNA TGCGCCAGCAGCTTAAGACAGATGAGGACTAGCGGGAGGGCAAATGAGCAGTTCTTC.

The rearrangement links TRBV28 to TRBJ2-2, with 9 bases aligning to TRBD1. This CDR3 is 23 amino acids long. V gave up 3 bases and J gave up 4 bases; unmatched junction bases: 27. In germline, CDR1 is MDHEN, CDR2 SYDVKM. The CDR3 DNA is TGTGCCAGCAGTTTTTGGTACTCCTCGACCGGGACAGGGCCCGGGGTCGGCACCGGGGAGCTGTTTTTT. Translation: CASSFWYSSTGTGPGVGTGELFF.

J is TRBJ2-3 and V is TRBV28; D not certain. The V and J ends lost 3 bases and 4 bases respectively, with 2 bases between them. Germline lookup yields CDR1 MDHEN and CDR2 SYDVKM. The CDR3 is 11 residues long. The chain's CDR3 is CASSFADTQYF. The CDR3 DNA sequence: TGTGCCAGCAGTTTCGCAGATACGCAGTATTTT.

CDR3 loop: CASSLGGLAGGSLDTQYF. The CDR3, as DNA: TGCGCCAGCAGCTTGGGTGGACTAGCGGGAGGCTCACTAGATACGCAGTATTTT. This chain uses TRBV5-1 with TRBJ2-3; the match to TRBD2 covers 14 bases. CDR3 length: 18 residues. V shed 0 bases, J shed 5 bases, and the junction held 8 bases outside the gene matches. The germline V gene has CDR1 SGHRS and CDR2 YFSETQ. The whole variable domain, filled in from reference TRBV5-1 and TRBJ2-3, reads KAGVTQTPRYLIKTRGQQVTLSCSPISGHRSVSWYQQTPGQGLQFLFEYFSETQRNKGNFPGRFSGRQFSNSRSEMNVSTLELGDSALYLCASSLGGLAGGSLDTQYFGPGTRLTVL.

The chain is built from TRBV28 and TRBJ1-6, with a tentative D call TRBD1 (5 bases). Germline assignment: CDR1 MDHEN and CDR2 SYDVKM. This CDR3 comprises 14 residues. Trimming pared 4 bases from V and 7 bases from J, leaving 11 bases between. As DNA, the CDR3 is TGTGCCAGCAGTTCCGCGCAGGGCAATTCACCCCTCCACTTT. It is translated as CASSSAQGNSPLHF.

V is TRBV7-9 and J is TRBJ2-3, with a tentative D call TRBD2 (6 bases). Trimming removed 5 bases at V and 4 bases at J, with 13 bases between. CDR3 length equals 14 residues. CDR1 is SEHNR, CDR2 FQNEAQ, per germline (reference sequence). CDR3 coding DNA: TGTGCCAGCAGCCCACGACTAGAACCAGATACGCAGTATTTT. This translates into CASSPRLEPDTQYF. Drawing the rest from reference TRBV7-9 and TRBJ2-3, the complete variable domain is DTGVSQNPRHKITKRGQNVTFRCDPISEHNRLYWYRQTLGQGPEFLTYFQNEAQLEKSRLLSDRFSAERPKGSFSTLEIQRTEQGDSAMYLCASSPRLEPDTQYFGPGTRLTVL.

The chain carries TRBV19 and TRBJ1-5; D gene ambiguous. Germline assignment: CDR1 LNHDA and CDR2 SQIVND (reference sequence). CDR3 size: 13 residues. V was clipped by 6 bases and J by 3 bases, with 9 bases between them. The CDR3 region is CASSTIFNQPQHF. CDR3 nucleotides: TGTGCCAGTAGCACAATTTTCAATCAGCCCCAGCATTTT.

The chain carries TRBV14 and TRBJ2-3; possible D gene TRBD1, 6 bases. The CDR3 contains 16 residues. Germline V gives CDR1 SGHDN, CDR2 FVKESK. V lost 3 bases to trimming and J lost 0 bases, with 13 bases between them. The CDR3 region has the DNA TGTGCCAGCAGCCAGACACAGGGAGCAAGCACAGATACGCAGTATTTT. Protein: CASSQTQGASTDTQYF.

The CDR3 coding sequence is TGTGCCAGCAGCCCCAGGACTAGCGGATTCACAGATACGCAGTATTTT. Translating it yields CASSPRTSGFTDTQYF. The chain recombines TRBV9 with TRBJ2-3; 10 nucleotides match TRBD2. Trimming cost V 4 bases and J 2 bases; bases outside gene matches: 7. CDR3 size: 16 residues. Germline V CDR1 and CDR2: SGDLS, YYNGEE.